This T cell receptor beta chain was sequenced for a study of blood T cell repertoires in COVID-19. Source study methods: Counts of nucleated cells, estimated from reference gene primer amplification, were obtained. Generated by immunoSEQ multiplex PCR, the TCRdb table keeps only in-frame clones and is missing some. For V, J and clone size, that table is used; D and trimming come from the DNA. The top ten hold around 5.1% of the sample, which has approximately 400,000 clones, under 85% seen once. Cohort 3 recovery required two negative PCRs, clearance, or symptom resolution. The germline V gene has CDR1 SGHDT and CDR2 YYEEEE. Trimming took 4 bases from V and 1 from J; bases not matched to a gene: 10. CDR3 length: 16 amino acids.

This sequence was found in a woman aged 45-59 years who had recovered from COVID-19. Material: PBMCs or T cells enriched from blood (not recorded which). The chain is built from TRBV5-6 and TRBJ2-5; 7 bases agree with TRBD1. The CDR3 region is CASSPRTGRTQETQYF. In DNA, the CDR3 is TGTGCCAGCAGCCCGAGGACAGGAAGAACCCAAGAGACCCAGTACTTC.